One and the same sample provided the 15 T cell receptor beta chains below, sequenced in a study of blood T cells in healthy people across ages. Primed by a sample-barcoded 5' primer and a J-beta primer mix, a second PCR proceeded for about 7 to 11 cycles. TCRdb reanalysed the 5' RACE reads using MiXCR and keeps one entry per CDR3 protein. The data show under 2 million distinct CDR3 sequences, with roughly 32% seen just once and around 11% held by the top ten. Sequencing used blood. These receptors were obtained from a woman aged 25-40 years in good health.

The chain employs TRBV12-3 or TRBV12-4 and TRBJ1-5; D not certain. The CDR3 length is 16 residues. The V end was cut by 5 bases, the J end by 1 base, with 15 bases between. The CDR3 loop is CASSADPMGSNQPQHF. CDR3 in DNA: TGTGCCAGCAGTGCGGACCCAATGGGAAGCAATCAGCCCCAGCATTTT.

The CDR3 sequence: CASSQNYLFTDTQYF. DNA of the CDR3: TGTGCCAGCAGCCAAAATTACCTCTTCACAGATACGCAGTATTTT. The V call is TRBV3-1, the J call TRBJ2-3; D ambiguous. The ends were cut back, 2 bases at V and 2 bases at J, with 11 bases in the middle. The CDR3 spans 15 residues. Germline values: CDR1 LGHDT, CDR2 YNNKEL (reference sequence).

The J gene is TRBJ2-1, the V gene TRBV4-1; 8 nucleotides match TRBD2. There are 16 residues in the CDR3. Losses at the gene ends were 0 bases for V and 8 bases for J; bases not matched to a gene: 9. CDR1 and CDR2 from the germline V gene are MGHRA and YSYEKL. The CDR3 region is CASSQEGNGGAYEQFF. The CDR3 DNA follows: TGCGCCAGCAGCCAAGAGGGAAACGGGGGGGCCTATGAGCAGTTCTTC.

This clonotype was recorded a few times. The chain carries TRBV27 and TRBJ2-1; 10 bases line up with TRBD1. Germline CDR1 and CDR2: MNHEY and SMNVEV (reference sequence). The CDR3 is made up of 15 amino acids. V lost 4 bases and J lost 6; bases outside the gene matches: 6. The CDR3 nucleotides read TGTGCCAGCAGTTCCGGGACAGGGGTTGTCAATGAGCAGTTCTTC. Protein: CASSSGTGVVNEQFF.

This clonotype was seen more than once but under ten times. V and J are TRBV20-1 and TRBJ2-7; the D gene is possibly TRBD2 (6 bases). V was clipped by 5 bases and J by 0 bases, with 14 bases between them. CDR1 is DFQATT and CDR2 is SNEGSKA in the germline V gene (reference sequence). This CDR3 has 14 amino acids. CDR3 residues: CSASGLHSSYEQYF. CDR3 coding DNA: TGCAGTGCTTCGGGACTCCATAGCTCCTACGAGCAGTACTTC.

In the case of this clonotype: Sequence at one end of the junction differs from germline and may be a read error. V gene TRBV5-7 combines with J gene TRBJ2-5, with D perhaps given as TRBD1 or TRBD2 (5 bases each). TRBV5-7 is an open reading frame whose function is uncertain. This CDR3 has 14 residues. CDR3 region: CASSPGTCKETRYF. In DNA, the CDR3 is TGTGCCAGCAGCCCCGGGACCTGTAAAGAGACCCGGTACTTC.

The rearrangement uses TRBV14 and TRBJ2-1; D remains unclear. V was clipped by 4 bases and J by 1 base, with 14 bases between them. The CDR3 consists of 16 residues. CDR1 and CDR2 from the germline V gene are SGHDN and FVKESK. CDR3 sequence (DNA): TGTGCCAGCAGCCTGAAACACGGAAATTCCTACAATGAGCAGTTCTTC. Protein sequence: CASSLKHGNSYNEQFF.

Regarding this clonotype: A much larger clone is a single base away; this may be a read error. The rearrangement uses TRBV20-1 and TRBJ2-3; D gene unclear. CDR3 size: 10 residues. Germline loops: CDR1 DFQATT, CDR2 SNEGSKA (reference sequence). CDR3 in DNA: TGCAGTGCTACCACAGATACGAAGTATTTT. Residues: CSATTDTKYF.

This clonotype appeared a few times. V gene TRBV10-2 combines with J gene TRBJ2-7, with 7 positions matching TRBD1. This CDR3 comprises 15 residues. The ends lost 2 bases at V and 2 bases at J; junction bases unmatched: 6. Germline-derived CDR1 and CDR2 are WSHSY and SAAADI. This chain's CDR3 is CASSEEDREPYEQYF. In nucleotides, the CDR3 is TGCGCCAGCAGTGAGGAAGACAGGGAGCCCTACGAGCAGTACTTC.

A remark on this clonotype: One junction end disagrees with the germline gene, perhaps due to a read error. The genes are TRBV11-2 and TRBJ2-7; 12 nucleotides match TRBD2. The CDR3 spans 14 residues. In germline, CDR1 is SGHAT, CDR2 FQNNGV. The CDR3 DNA is TGTGCCAGCAGCCCGCGACTAGCGGGAGATGAGCGGTACTTC. This translates into CASSPRLAGDERYF.

This clonotype was picked up a small number of times. The chain recombines TRBV28 with TRBJ1-6; D remains ambiguous. Germline V lookup: CDR1 MDHEN, CDR2 SYDVKM. Trimming took 2 bases from V and 7 from J, leaving 6 bases between them. The CDR3 runs 13 residues. The CDR3 DNA reads TGTGCCAGCAGTTTACAGATCAATTCACCCCTCCACTTT. It codes for CASSLQINSPLHF.

This chain links TRBV12-3 or TRBV12-4 with TRBJ2-3; a possible D gene is TRBD1 (6 bases). CDR3 length equals 15 residues. Trimming left V 2 bases short and J 4 bases short, with 13 bases between. The CDR3 sequence is CASSLSQGRADTQYF. CDR3 DNA sequence: TGTGCCAGCAGTTTATCACAGGGCAGAGCAGATACGCAGTATTTT.

This clonotype was seen a handful of times. This chain uses TRBV28 with TRBJ2-7; D may be TRBD1 (5 bases). This CDR3 comprises 12 residues. Germline V gene data show CDR1 as MDHEN and CDR2 as SYDVKM. Trimming shortened V by 11 bases and J by 0 bases, and 11 bases separated the two germline ends. The CDR3 nucleotides read TGTGCCGGCCAGGGTAGCTCCTACGAGCAGTACTTC. Protein sequence: CAGQGSSYEQYF.

This clonotype has just a few counts. The chain uses TRBV7-2 and TRBJ2-4, with D hard to call. The end of the DNA fits TRBJ2-7 better, so the J call may be wrong. This CDR3 contains 13 residues. Germline assignment: CDR1 SGHTA and CDR2 FQGNSA. The CDR3 bases are TGTGCCAGCAGCTTATTGCTCACCTACGAGCAGTACTTC. It codes for CASSLLLTYEQYF.

The V gene is TRBV11-2, the J gene TRBJ2-1, with 14 positions matching TRBD2. The CDR3 loop spans 17 amino acids. The trim removed 1 base at V and 10 bases at J, leaving 9 bases unmatched. Germline CDR1 SGHAT, CDR2 FQNNGV. In nucleotides, the CDR3 is TGTGCCAGCAGCTTAGTACCGGGACTAGCGGGAGTAGGGGAGCAGTTCTTC. This codes for CASSLVPGLAGVGEQFF.